This T cell receptor beta chain emerged from a study of CD8 T cells in ankylosing spondylitis. Germline-derived CDR1 and CDR2 are ENHRY and SYGVKD. This CDR3 is built from 11 residues. This clonotype was detected ten times or more. Antigen specificity is unknown. Points from the study as a whole: It was reported that disease-linked clones were significantly enriched in matched ankylosing spondylitis synovial fluid. Some motif variants were previously reported in reactive arthritis synovial fluid and blood. What seemed typical of ankylosing spondylitis blood was a TCR beta motif built from several highly homologous variants.

For TCR beta, libraries came from quantitative 5'-RACE with molecular barcodes. TCRdb re-called the 5' RACE reads through MiXCR, storing one row per CDR3 protein. The profile covers more than 650,000 distinct CDR3 sequences, with 12% appearing a single time and approximately 0.51% taken by the ten largest. This rearrangement joins TRBV10-3 to TRBJ1-3, with unresolved D. The TCR sequence derives from a male donor with ankylosing spondylitis. Material for sequencing was blood, either unsorted or a sorted T cell fraction (not recorded which). In DNA form, the CDR3 reads TGTGCTTACTGGGTCGGAAACACCATATATTTT. Protein: CAYWVGNTIYF.